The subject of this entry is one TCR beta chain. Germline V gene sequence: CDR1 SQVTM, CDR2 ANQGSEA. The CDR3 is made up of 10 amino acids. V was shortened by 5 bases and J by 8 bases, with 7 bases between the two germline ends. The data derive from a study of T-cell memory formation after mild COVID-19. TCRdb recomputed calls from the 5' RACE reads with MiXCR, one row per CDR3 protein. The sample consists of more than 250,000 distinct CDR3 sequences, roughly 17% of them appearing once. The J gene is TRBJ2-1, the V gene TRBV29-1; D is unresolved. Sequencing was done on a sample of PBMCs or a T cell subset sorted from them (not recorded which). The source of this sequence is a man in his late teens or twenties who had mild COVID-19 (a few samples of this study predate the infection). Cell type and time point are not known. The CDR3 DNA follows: TGCAGCGTTAAAAGGGATGAGCAGTTCTTC. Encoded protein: CSVKRDEQFF.